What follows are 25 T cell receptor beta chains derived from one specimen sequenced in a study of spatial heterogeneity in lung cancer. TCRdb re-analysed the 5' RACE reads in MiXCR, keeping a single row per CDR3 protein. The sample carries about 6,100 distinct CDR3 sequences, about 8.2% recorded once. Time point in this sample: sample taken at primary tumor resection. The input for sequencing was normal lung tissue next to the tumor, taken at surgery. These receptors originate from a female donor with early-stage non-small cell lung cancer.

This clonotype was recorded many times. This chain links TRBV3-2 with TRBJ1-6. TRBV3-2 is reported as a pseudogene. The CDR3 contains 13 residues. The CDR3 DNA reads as TGTGCCAAATTATACTCCTATAATTCACCCCTCCACTTT. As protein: CAKLYSYNSPLHF.

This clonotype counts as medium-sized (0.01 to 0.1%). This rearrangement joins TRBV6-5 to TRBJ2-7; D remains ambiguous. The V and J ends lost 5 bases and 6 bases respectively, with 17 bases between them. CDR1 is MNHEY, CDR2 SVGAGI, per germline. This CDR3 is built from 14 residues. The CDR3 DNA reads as TGTGCCAGCAGTCCGTGGTCGAGGAGTAGCGAGCAGTACTTC. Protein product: CASSPWSRSSEQYF.

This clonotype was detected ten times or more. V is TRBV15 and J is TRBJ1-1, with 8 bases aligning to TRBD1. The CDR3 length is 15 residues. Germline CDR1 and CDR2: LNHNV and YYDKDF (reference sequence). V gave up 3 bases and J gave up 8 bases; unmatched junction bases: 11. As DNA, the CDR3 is TGTGCCACCAGCAGCCTCCAGACAGGGGCGAGGGAAGCTTTCTTT. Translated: CATSSLQTGAREAFF.

This CDR3 is CASSFGGQTSYEQYF. CDR3 DNA: TGTGCCAGCAGCTTCGGGGGGCAGACCTCCTACGAGCAGTACTTC. The gene calls are TRBV13 and TRBJ2-7, with a weak D call TRBD2 (7 bases). V dropped 3 bases and J dropped 0 bases, with 12 bases sitting between them. Germline values: CDR1 PRHDT, CDR2 FYEKMQ (reference sequence). The CDR3 is made up of 15 amino acids. Looking up the rest from reference TRBV13 and TRBJ2-7 gives the full variable domain: AAGVIQSPRHLIKEKRETATLKCYPIPRHDTVYWYQQGPGQDPQFLISFYEKMQSDKGSIPDRFSAQQFSDYHSELNMSSLELGDSALYFCASSFGGQTSYEQYFGPGTRLTVT.

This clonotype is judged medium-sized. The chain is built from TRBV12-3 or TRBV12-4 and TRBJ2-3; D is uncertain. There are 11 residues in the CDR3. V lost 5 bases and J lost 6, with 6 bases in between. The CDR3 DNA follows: TGTGCCAGCAGTCTCGGGGATACGCAGTATTTT. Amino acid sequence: CASSLGDTQYF.

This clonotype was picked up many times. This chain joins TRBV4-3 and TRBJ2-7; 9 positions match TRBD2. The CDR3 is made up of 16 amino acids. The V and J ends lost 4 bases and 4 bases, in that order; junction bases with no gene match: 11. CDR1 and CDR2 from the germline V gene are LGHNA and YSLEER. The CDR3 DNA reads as TGCGCCAGCAGCCGAACCTCCAGCGGGGGGTTGTACGAGCAGTACTTC. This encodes CASSRTSSGGLYEQYF.

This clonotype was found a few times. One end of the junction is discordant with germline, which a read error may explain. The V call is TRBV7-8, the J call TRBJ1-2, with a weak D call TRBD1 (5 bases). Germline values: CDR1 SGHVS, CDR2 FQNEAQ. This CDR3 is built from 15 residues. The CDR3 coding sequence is TGTGCCAGCAGCGCATACAGGATGGGGACGGATGGCCACAACTTC. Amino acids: CASSAYRMGTDGHNF.

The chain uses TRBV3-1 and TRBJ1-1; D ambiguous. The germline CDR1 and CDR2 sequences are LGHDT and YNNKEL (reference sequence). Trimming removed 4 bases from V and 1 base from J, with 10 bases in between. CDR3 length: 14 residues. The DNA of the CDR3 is TGTGCCAGCAGCCTCCGCGCCAGGAACACTGAAGCTTTCTTT. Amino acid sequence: CASSLRARNTEAFF.

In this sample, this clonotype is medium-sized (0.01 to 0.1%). The CDR3 region has the DNA TGCAGTGCTAGAGACCTAGCGGGGAGCTCCTACGAGCAGTACTTC. Translating gives CSARDLAGSSYEQYF. V is TRBV20-1 and J is TRBJ2-7, with 9 bases aligning to TRBD2. V shed 0 bases, J shed 0 bases, and the junction held 3 bases outside the gene matches. Germline lookup yields CDR1 DFQATT and CDR2 SNEGSKA (reference sequence). The CDR3 totals 15 residues.

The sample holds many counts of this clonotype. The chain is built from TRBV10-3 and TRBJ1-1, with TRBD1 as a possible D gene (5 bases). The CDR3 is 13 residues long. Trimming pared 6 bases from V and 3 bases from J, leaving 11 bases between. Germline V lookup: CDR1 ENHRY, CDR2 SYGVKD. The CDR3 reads CAISKTGDTEAFF. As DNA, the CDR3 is TGTGCCATCAGCAAGACGGGGGACACTGAAGCTTTCTTT.

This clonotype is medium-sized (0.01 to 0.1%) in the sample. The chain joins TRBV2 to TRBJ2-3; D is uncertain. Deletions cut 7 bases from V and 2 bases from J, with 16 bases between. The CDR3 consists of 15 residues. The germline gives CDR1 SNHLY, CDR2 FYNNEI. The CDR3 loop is CASTTTYSLTDTQYF. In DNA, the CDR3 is TGTGCCAGCACTACGACTTATTCACTCACAGATACGCAGTATTTT.

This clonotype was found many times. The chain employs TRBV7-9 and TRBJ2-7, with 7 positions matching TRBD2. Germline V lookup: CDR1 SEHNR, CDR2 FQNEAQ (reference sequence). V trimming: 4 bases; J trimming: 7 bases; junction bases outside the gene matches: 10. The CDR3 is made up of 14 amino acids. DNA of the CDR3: TGTGCCAGCAGCTCACTCCAAGGAGCGGGAGAGCAGTACTTC. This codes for CASSSLQGAGEQYF.

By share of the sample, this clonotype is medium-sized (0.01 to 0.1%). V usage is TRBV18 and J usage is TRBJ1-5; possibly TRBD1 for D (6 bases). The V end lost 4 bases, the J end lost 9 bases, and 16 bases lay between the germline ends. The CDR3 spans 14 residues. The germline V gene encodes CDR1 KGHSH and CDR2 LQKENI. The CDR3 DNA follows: TGTGCCAGCTCACAAAAGACAGGAGTTTGGCCCCAGCATTTT. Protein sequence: CASSQKTGVWPQHF.

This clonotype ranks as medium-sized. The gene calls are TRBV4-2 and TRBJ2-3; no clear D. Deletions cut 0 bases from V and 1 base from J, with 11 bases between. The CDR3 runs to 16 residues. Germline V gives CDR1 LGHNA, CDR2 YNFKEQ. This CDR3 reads CASSQETAPRTDTQYF. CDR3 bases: TGTGCCAGCAGCCAAGAAACAGCGCCCCGCACAGATACGCAGTATTTT.

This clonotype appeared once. The CDR3 sequence is CASTSGTWSTDTQYF. CDR3 nucleotide sequence: TGTGCCAGCACAAGTGGGACTTGGAGCACAGATACGCAGTATTTT. The chain links TRBV6-2 or TRBV6-3 to TRBJ2-3, with D perhaps TRBD2 (6 bases). The CDR3 is made up of 15 amino acids. Germline V gene lookup returns CDR1 MNHEY and CDR2 SVGEGT. V lost 7 bases to trimming and J lost 0 bases, with 14 bases between them.

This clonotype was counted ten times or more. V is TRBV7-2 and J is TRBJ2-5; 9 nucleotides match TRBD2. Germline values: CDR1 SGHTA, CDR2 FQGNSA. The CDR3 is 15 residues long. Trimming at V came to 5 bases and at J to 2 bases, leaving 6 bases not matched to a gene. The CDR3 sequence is CASSVVSGGQETQYF. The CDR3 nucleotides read TGTGCCAGCAGCGTCGTTAGCGGGGGTCAAGAGACCCAGTACTTC.

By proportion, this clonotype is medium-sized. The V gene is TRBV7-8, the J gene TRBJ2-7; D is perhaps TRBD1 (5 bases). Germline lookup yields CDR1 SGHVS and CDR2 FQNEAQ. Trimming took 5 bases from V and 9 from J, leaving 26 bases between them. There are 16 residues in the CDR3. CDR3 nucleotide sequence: TGTGCCAGCAGCCTCAGTCGAACAGGCGACAATTTGGGGCAGTACTTC. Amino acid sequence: CASSLSRTGDNLGQYF.

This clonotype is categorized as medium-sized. CDR3 sequence reads: CASSLGPTTNTGELFF. The CDR3 nucleotides read TGCGCCAGCAGCTTGGGCCCGACAACGAACACCGGGGAGCTGTTTTTT. The chain uses TRBV5-1 and TRBJ2-2; D is undetermined. CDR1 is SGHRS and CDR2 is YFSETQ in the germline V gene. The V end lost 0 bases, the J end lost 0 bases, and 9 bases lay between the germline ends. The CDR3 covers 16 residues.

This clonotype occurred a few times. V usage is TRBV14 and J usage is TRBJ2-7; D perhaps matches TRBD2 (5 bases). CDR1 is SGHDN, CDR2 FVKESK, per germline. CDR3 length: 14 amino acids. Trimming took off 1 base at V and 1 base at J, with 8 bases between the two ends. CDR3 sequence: CASSQGENSYEQYF. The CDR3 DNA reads TGTGCCAGCAGCCAAGGGGAGAATTCCTACGAGCAGTACTTC.

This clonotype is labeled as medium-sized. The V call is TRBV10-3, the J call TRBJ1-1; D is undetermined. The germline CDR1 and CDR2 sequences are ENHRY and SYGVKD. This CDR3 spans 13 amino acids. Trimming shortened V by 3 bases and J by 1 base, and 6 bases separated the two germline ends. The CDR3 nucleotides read TGTGCCATCAGTGACGTTGCGAACACTGAAGCTTTCTTT. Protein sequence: CAISDVANTEAFF.

The CDR3 spells CSAREDRDVGWEGQETQYF. The CDR3, as DNA: TGCAGTGCTAGAGAAGACAGGGATGTAGGCTGGGAGGGTCAAGAGACCCAGTACTTC. The gene calls are TRBV20-1 and TRBJ2-5; either TRBD1 or TRBD2 may fit D (7 bases each). V was shortened by 0 bases and J by 2 bases, with 25 bases between the two germline ends. The CDR3 runs 19 residues. The germline CDR1 and CDR2 sequences are DFQATT and SNEGSKA (reference sequence).

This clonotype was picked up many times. CDR3: CASSLTGVSRQETQYF. CDR3 nucleotides: TGTGCCAGCAGCTTAACAGGGGTTTCGCGCCAAGAGACCCAGTACTTC. The chain joins TRBV7-8 to TRBJ2-5; TRBD1 matches at 7 bases. CDR3 length: 16 residues. The V segment lost 2 bases and the J segment 1 base; nucleotides outside the gene matches: 7. The germline gives CDR1 SGHVS, CDR2 FQNEAQ.

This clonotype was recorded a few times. CDR3 nucleotide sequence: TGTGCCAGCTCACCAAGCCCGCAGGGGGCCGAGCAGTACTTC. Protein sequence: CASSPSPQGAEQYF. This chain uses TRBV18 with TRBJ2-7, with 8 bases matching TRBD1. V lost 2 bases, J lost 6 bases, and 6 bases stayed unmatched. CDR1 is KGHSH, CDR2 LQKENI, per germline. The CDR3 contains 14 residues.

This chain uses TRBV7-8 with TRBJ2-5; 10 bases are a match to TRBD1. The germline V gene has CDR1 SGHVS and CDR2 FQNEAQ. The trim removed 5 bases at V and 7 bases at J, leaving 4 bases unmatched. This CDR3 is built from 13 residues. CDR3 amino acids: CASSPGQGMTQYF. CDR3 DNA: TGTGCCAGCAGCCCGGGACAGGGGATGACCCAGTACTTC.

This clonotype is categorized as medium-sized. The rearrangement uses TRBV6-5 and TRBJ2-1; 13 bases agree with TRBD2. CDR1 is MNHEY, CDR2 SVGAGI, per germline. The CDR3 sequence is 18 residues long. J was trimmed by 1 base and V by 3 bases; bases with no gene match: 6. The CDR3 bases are TGTGCCAGCAGTTATCTCCGGACTAGCGGGGGTTCCTACAATGAGCAGTTCTTC. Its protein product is CASSYLRTSGGSYNEQFF.